Shown below are 9 T cell receptor beta chains from a single sample sequenced in a study of post-analysis software for immune sequencing data (dated by TCRdb to the mid-2010s). General findings and caveats noted by the study authors: Significantly higher frequencies in patients than in controls were found for five TRBV segments, including TRBV5-6, TRBV5-1 and TRBV20-1.

Receptor amplification or capture employed PCR. Sequencer: Illumina HiSeq 2500. To reduce PCR and sequencing biases, unique molecular identifiers were incorporated into the TCR beta cDNA libraries. TCRdb trimmed public reads at Q25 via fastp, called clones via MiXCR and kept in-frame beta chains. Each entry merges the rows of one CDR3 protein and shows their most common DNA and genes. This sample gives roughly 650,000 distinct CDR3 sequences in total; about 60% of them show up just once. Of the sample, about 11% is held by the ten largest clones. These receptors are not linked to any known antigen. The sequencing input was blood. These receptors originate from a girl under 10 years old with multiple sclerosis.

With respect to this clonotype: The final CDR3 position lacks the conserved phenylalanine or tryptophan, pointing to a likely read error. The chain links TRBV11-2 to TRBJ2-1; 8 bases agree with TRBD1. The CDR3 extends over 15 amino acids. Germline CDR1 and CDR2: SGHAT and FQNNGV. V was pared by 5 bases and J by 0 bases, with 3 bases of the junction left unmatched. The CDR3 bases are TGTGCCAGCAGCAGGACAGGGAGCTCCTACAATGAGCAGTTCGTC. Its protein is CASSRTGSSYNEQFV.

V gene TRBV5-1 combines with J gene TRBJ2-1; TRBD1 matches 8 bases. The CDR3 covers 13 residues. Trimming removed 4 bases from V and 9 bases from J; junction bases left unmatched: 6. Germline V gives CDR1 SGHRS, CDR2 YFSETQ. CDR3 sequence reads: CASSQDRVSEQFF. CDR3 DNA: TGCGCCAGCAGCCAGGACAGGGTGAGTGAGCAGTTCTTC.

The CDR3 region is CASSPLSGRAGELFF. The CDR3 nucleotides are TGTGCCAGCAGCCCACTTAGCGGGAGGGCCGGGGAGCTGTTTTTT. The rearrangement links TRBV5-5 to TRBJ2-2; 11 bases map to TRBD2. Looked up from germline, CDR1 is SGHKS and CDR2 is YYEKEE (reference sequence). The CDR3 consists of 15 residues. Trimming at V came to 4 bases and at J to 6 bases, leaving 5 bases not matched to a gene.

Comment on this clonotype: Relative to the germline gene, one junction end is altered; a read error may explain this. The V gene is TRBV27, the J gene TRBJ2-2; D remains ambiguous. CDR3 length equals 17 residues. Germline loops: CDR1 MNHEY, CDR2 SMNVEV (reference sequence). CDR3 sequence: CASSLGIPRATTGELFF. Here the CDR3 DNA reads TGTGCCAGCAGCTTAGGGATTCCTCGGGCTACCACCGGAGAGCTGTTTTTT.

This clonotype came up a few times. V and J are TRBV6-6 and TRBJ2-1; D unclear. TRBJ2-7 matches the DNA end more closely, so the J call is doubtful. This CDR3 is 16 amino acids long. Germline CDR1 is MNHNY and CDR2 is SVGAGI (reference sequence). CDR3 in amino acids: CASSYSKQSSYNEQYF. CDR3 coding DNA: TGTGCCAGCAGTTACTCGAAACAGAGCTCCTACAATGAGCAGTACTTC.

This rearrangement joins TRBV6-5 to TRBJ1-1, with no clear D. Looked up from germline, CDR1 is MNHEY and CDR2 is SVGAGI. V was clipped by 2 bases and J by 2 bases, with 9 bases between them. There are 14 residues in the CDR3. This CDR3 is CASSYSAFNTEAFF. The CDR3 DNA is TGTGCCAGCAGTTACAGCGCCTTCAACACTGAAGCTTTCTTT.

The sample holds a few counts of this clonotype. This sequence joins TRBV12-3 or TRBV12-4 and TRBJ1-2; no clear D gene. This CDR3 is 14 amino acids long. Trimming shortened V by 5 bases and J by 5 bases, and 15 bases separated the two germline ends. The CDR3 DNA reads as TGTGCCAGCAGTCTCCTAGAGGGCTTGTATGGCTACACCTTC. Translating gives CASSLLEGLYGYTF.

The gene calls are TRBV29-1 and TRBJ2-5, with 9 bases aligning to TRBD1. The V gene's germline CDR1 is SQVTM and CDR2 ANQGSEA. The CDR3 runs to 15 residues. The J segment lost 4 bases and the V segment lost 4 bases, leaving 10 bases of the junction unmatched. As DNA, the CDR3 is TGCAGCGTTGGCTTAGGGACAGGGAGTTCAGAGACCCAGTACTTC. Translated, it gives CSVGLGTGSSETQYF.

The chain has TRBV11-2 and TRBJ2-7; 12 positions match TRBD2. The J call may be wrong; the DNA end is better matched by TRBJ2-5. This CDR3 has 17 amino acids. Germline V gene data show CDR1 as SGHAT and CDR2 as FQNNGV. CDR3 DNA sequence: TGTGCCAGCAGCTTAGATGGAGGGACTAGCGGGCAAGAGACCCAGTACTTC. This sequence encodes CASSLDGGTSGQETQYF.